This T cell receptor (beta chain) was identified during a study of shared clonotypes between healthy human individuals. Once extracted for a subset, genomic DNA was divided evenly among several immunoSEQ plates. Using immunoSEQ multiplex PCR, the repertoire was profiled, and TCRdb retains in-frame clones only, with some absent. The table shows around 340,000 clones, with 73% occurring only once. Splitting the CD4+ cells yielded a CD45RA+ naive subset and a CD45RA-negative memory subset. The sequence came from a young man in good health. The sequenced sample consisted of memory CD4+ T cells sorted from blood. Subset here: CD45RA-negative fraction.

In nucleotides, the CDR3 is TGTGCCAGCAGCTTAGGTGCGGCGGGCATAGGGAGGGATGAGCAGTTCTTC. This encodes CASSLGAAGIGRDEQFF. The rearrangement links TRBV7-9 to TRBJ2-1; 7 bases fit TRBD2. The CDR3 extends over 17 amino acids. V shed 1 base, J shed 8 bases, and the junction held 14 bases outside the gene matches. Germline-derived CDR1 and CDR2 are SEHNR and FQNEAQ (reference sequence).